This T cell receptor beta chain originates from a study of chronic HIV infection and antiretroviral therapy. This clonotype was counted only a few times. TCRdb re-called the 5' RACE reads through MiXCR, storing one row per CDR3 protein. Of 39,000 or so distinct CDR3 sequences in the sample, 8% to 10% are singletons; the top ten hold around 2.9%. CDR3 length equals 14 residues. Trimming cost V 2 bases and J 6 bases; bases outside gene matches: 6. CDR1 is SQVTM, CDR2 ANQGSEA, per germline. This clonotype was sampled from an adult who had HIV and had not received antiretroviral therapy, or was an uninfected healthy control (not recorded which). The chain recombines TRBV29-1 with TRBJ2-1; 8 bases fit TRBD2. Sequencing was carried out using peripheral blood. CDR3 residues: CSVEKAGVFNEQFF. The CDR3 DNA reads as TGCAGCGTTGAAAAAGCGGGAGTATTCAATGAGCAGTTCTTC.